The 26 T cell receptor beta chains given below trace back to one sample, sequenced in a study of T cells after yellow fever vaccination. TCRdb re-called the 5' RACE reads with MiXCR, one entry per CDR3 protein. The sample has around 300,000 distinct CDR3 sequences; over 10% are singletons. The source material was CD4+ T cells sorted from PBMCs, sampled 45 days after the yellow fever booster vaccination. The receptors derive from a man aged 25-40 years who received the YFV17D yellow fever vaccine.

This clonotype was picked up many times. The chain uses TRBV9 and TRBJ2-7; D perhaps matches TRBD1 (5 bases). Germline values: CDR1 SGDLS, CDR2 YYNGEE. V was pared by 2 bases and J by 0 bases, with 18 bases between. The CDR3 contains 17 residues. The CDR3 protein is CASSVYKGSETSYEQYF. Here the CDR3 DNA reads TGTGCCAGCAGCGTTTATAAGGGGTCCGAAACCTCCTACGAGCAGTACTTC.

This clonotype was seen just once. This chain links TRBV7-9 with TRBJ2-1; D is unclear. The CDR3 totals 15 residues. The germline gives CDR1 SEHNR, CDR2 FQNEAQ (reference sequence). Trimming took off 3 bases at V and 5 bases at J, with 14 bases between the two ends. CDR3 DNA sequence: TGTGCCAGCAGCTTCCAGCCAGGACCCGACAATGAGCAGTTCTTC. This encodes CASSFQPGPDNEQFF.

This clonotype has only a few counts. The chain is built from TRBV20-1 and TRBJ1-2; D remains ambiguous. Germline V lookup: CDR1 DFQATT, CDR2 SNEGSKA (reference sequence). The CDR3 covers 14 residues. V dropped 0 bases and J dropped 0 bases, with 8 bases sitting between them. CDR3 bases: TGCAGTGCTAGAGATGTGCGGGCTAACTATGGCTACACCTTC. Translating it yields CSARDVRANYGYTF.

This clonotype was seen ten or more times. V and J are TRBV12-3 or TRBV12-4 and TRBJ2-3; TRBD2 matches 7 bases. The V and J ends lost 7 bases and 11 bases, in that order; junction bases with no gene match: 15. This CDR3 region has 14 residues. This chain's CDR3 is CASTQAGSPARQYF. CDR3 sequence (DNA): TGTGCCAGCACCCAAGCGGGATCCCCTGCTAGGCAGTATTTT.

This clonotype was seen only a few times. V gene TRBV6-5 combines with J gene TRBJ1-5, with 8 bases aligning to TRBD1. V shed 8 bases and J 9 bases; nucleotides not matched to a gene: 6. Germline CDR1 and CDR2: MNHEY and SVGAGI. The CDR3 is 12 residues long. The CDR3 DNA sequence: TGTGCCAGCGGACAGGGCGGCTCGCCCCAGCATTTT. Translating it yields CASGQGGSPQHF.

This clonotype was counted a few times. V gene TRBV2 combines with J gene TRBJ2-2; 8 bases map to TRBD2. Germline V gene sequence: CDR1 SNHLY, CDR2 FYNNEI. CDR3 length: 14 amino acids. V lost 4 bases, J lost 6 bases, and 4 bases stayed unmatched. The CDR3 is CASSAGTRPGELFF. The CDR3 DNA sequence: TGTGCCAGCAGTGCTGGGACTAGGCCCGGGGAGCTGTTTTTT.

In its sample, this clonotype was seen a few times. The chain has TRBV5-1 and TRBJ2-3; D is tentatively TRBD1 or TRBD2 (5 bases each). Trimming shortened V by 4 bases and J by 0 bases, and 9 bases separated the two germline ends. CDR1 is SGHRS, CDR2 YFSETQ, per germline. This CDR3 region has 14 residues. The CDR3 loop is CASSVRDSTDTQYF. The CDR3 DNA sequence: TGCGCCAGCAGCGTCCGGGACAGCACAGATACGCAGTATTTT.

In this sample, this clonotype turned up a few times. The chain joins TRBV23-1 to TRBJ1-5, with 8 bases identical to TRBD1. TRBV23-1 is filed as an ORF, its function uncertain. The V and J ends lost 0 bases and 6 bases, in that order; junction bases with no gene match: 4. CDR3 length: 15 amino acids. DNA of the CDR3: TGCGCCAGCAGTCAATCTTCGGGGACAGGTCAGCCCCAGCATTTT. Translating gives CASSQSSGTGQPQHF.

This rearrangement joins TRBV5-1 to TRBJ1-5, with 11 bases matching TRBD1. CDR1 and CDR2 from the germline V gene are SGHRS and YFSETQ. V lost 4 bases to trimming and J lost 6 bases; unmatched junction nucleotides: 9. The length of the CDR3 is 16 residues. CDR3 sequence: CASSPTGTGGGQPQHF. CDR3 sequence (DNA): TGCGCCAGCAGCCCGACCGGGACAGGGGGAGGTCAGCCCCAGCATTTT.

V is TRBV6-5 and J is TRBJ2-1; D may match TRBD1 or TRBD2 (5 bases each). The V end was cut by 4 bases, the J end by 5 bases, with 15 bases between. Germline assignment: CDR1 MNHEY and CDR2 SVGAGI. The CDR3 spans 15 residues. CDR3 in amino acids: CASSLLRDANNEQFF. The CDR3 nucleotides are TGTGCCAGCAGTTTACTCCGGGACGCAAACAATGAGCAGTTCTTC.

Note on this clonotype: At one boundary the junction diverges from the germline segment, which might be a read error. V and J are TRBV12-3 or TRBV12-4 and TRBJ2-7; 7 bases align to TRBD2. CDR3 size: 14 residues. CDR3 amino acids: CASRLAGSSYEQYF. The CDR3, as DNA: TGTGCCAGCAGATTAGCGGGCAGCTCCTACGAGCAGTACTTC.

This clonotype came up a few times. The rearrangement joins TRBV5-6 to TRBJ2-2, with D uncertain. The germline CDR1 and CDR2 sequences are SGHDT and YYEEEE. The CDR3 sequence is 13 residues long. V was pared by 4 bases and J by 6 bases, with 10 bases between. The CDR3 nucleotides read TGTGCCAGCAGCCGACCGCGACCCGGGGAGCTGTTTTTT. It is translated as CASSRPRPGELFF.

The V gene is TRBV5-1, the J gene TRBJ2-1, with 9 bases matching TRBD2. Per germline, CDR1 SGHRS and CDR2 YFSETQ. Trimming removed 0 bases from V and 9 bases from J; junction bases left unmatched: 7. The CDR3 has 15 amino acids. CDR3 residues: CASSLGSGGGTEQFF. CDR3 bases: TGCGCCAGCAGCTTGGGTAGCGGGGGTGGCACTGAGCAGTTCTTC.

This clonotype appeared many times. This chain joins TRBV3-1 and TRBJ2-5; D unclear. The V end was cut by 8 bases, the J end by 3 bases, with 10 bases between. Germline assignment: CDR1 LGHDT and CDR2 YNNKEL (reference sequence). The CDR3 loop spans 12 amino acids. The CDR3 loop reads CASRTVKETQYF. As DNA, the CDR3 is TGTGCCAGCCGGACGGTGAAAGAGACCCAGTACTTC.

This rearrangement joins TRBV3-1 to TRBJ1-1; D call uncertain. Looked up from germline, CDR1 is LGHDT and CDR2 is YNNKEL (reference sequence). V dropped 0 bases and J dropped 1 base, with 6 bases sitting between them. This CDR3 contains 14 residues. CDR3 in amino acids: CASSQEPGNTEAFF. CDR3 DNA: TGTGCCAGCAGCCAAGAACCAGGGAACACTGAAGCTTTCTTT. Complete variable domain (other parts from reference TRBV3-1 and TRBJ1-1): DTAVSQTPKYLVTQMGNDKSIKCEQNLGHDTMYWYKQDSKKFLKIMFSYNNKELIINETVPNRFSPKSPDKAHLNLHINSLELGDSAVYFCASSQEPGNTEAFFGQGTRLTVV.

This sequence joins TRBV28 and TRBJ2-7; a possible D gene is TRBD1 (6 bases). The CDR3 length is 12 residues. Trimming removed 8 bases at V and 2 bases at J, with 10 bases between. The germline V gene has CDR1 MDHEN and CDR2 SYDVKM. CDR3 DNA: TGTGCCAGCCGGGACATAACCTACGAGCAGTACTTC. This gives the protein CASRDITYEQYF.

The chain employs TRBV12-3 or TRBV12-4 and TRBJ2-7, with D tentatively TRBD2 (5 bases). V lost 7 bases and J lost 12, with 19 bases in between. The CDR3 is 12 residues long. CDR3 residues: CASKGRRKIWYF. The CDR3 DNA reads TGTGCCAGCAAAGGCAGGAGGAAGATTTGGTACTTC.

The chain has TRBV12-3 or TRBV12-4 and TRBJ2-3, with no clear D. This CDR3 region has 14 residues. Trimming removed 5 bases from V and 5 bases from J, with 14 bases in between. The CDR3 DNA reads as TGTGCCAGCAGTCTCGGCCCGGGTTTAGATACGCAGTATTTT. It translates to CASSLGPGLDTQYF.

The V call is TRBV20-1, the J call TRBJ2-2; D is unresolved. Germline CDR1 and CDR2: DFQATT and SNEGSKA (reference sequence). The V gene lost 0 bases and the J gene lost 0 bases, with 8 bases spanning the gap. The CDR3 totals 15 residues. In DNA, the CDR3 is TGCAGTGCTAGAGATCTCCTAGCGAACACCGGGGAGCTGTTTTTT. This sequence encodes CSARDLLANTGELFF.

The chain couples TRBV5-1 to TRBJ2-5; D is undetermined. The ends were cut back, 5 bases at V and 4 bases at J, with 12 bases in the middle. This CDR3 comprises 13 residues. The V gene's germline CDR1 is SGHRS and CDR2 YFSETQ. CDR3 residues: CASRANPAETQYF. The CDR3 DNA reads TGCGCCAGCAGGGCTAACCCTGCAGAGACCCAGTACTTC.

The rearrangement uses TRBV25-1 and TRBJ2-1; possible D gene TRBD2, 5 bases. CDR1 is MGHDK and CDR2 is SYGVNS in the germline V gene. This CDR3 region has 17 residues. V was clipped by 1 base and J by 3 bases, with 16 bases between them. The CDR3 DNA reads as TGTGCCAGCAGTGAATTTCCCCTAGCTAATATCTACAATGAGCAGTTCTTC. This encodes CASSEFPLANIYNEQFF.

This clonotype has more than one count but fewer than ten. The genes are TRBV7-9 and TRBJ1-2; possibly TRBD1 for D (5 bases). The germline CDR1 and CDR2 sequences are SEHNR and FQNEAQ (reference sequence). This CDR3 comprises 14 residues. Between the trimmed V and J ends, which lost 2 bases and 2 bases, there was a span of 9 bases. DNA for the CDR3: TGTGCCAGCAGCTTATGGGGGGACAACTATGGCTACACCTTC. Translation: CASSLWGDNYGYTF.

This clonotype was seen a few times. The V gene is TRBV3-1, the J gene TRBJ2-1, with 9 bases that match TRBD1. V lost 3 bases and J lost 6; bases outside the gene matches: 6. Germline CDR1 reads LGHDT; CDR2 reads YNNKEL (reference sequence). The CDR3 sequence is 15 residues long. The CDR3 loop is CASSHGTGRINEQFF. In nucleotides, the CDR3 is TGTGCCAGCAGCCACGGGACAGGGAGGATCAATGAGCAGTTCTTC.

The CDR3 sequence: CASNNTGAYNYGYTF. The CDR3 coding sequence is TGTGCCAGCAACAACACCGGGGCTTATAACTATGGCTACACCTTC. The rearrangement uses TRBV11-2 and TRBJ1-2; D may be TRBD1 (5 bases). The V and J ends lost 7 bases and 1 base respectively, with 16 bases between them. The CDR3 runs to 15 residues. Germline V lookup: CDR1 SGHAT, CDR2 FQNNGV.

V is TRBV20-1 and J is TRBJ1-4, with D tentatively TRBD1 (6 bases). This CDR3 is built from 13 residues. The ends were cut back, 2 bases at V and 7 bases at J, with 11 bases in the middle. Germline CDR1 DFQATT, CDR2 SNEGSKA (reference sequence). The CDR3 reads CSARSQGIEKLFF. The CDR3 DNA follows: TGCAGTGCTAGAAGCCAGGGGATTGAAAAACTGTTTTTT.

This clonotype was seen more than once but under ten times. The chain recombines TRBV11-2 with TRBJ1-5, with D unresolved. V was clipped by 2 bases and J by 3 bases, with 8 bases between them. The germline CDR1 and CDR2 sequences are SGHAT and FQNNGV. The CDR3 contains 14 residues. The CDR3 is CASSLQSTNQPQHF. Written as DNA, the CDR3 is TGTGCCAGCAGCTTACAGAGCACCAATCAGCCCCAGCATTTT.